The clone carrying this T cell receptor beta chain has only one observation. The method was immunoSEQ multiplex PCR; TCRdb's version includes in-frame clones alone and lacks a portion of them. The data contain 150,000 or so clones, 91% of them seen just once; the ten biggest clones take up 1.9%. The CDR3 spans 18 residues. CDR1 and CDR2 (germline): SSHAT, FNYEAQ (reference sequence). Unmatched junction bases numbered 9, after V lost 5 bases and J lost 0 bases. This specimen comes from a study of T cell responses to AZD1222 COVID-19 vaccine. The rearrangement links TRBV7-7 to TRBJ2-5, with TRBD2 matching over 13 bases. This specimen was peripheral blood, taken on day 0 of AZD1222 vaccination. This receptor was taken from an adult in good health. This chain's CDR3 is CASSLGLAGVSYQETQYF. Written as DNA, the CDR3 is TGTGCCAGCAGCCTAGGACTAGCGGGGGTTTCGTACCAAGAGACCCAGTACTTC.